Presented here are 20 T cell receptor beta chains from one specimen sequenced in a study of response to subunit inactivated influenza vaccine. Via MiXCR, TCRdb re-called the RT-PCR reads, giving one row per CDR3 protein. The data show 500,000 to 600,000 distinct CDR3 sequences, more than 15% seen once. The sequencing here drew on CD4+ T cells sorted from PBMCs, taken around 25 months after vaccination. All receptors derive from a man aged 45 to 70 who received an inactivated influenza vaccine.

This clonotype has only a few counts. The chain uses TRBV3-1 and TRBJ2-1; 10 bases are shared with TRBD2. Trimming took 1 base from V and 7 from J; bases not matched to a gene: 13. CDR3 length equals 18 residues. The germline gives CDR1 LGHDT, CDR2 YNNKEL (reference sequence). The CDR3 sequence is CASSQGLLAGAFWNEQFF. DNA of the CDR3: TGTGCCAGCAGCCAAGGTCTGCTAGCGGGAGCATTCTGGAATGAGCAGTTCTTC.

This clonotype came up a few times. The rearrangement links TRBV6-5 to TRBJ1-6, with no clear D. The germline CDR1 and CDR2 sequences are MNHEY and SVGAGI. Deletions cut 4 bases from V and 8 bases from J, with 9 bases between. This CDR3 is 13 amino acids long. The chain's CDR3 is CASSLGLYSPLHF. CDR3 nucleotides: TGTGCCAGCAGTTTAGGGTTGTATTCACCCCTCCACTTT.

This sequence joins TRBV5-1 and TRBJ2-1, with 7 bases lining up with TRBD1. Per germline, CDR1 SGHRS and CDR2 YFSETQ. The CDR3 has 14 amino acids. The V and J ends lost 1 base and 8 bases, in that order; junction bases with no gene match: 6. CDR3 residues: CASSLTGVGDEQFF. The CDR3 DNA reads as TGCGCCAGCAGCTTGACAGGGGTCGGTGATGAGCAGTTCTTC.

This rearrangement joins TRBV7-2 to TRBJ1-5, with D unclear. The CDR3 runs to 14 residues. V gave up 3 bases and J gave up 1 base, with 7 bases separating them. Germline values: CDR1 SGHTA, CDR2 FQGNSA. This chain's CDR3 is CASSFRASNQPQHF. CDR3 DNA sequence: TGTGCCAGCAGCTTCCGGGCGAGCAATCAGCCCCAGCATTTT.

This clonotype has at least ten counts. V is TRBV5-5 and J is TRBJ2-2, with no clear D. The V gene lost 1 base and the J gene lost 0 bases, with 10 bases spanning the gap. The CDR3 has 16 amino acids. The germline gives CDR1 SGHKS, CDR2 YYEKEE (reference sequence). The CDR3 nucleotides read TGTGCCAGCAGCTTGTTCGGAACCGCGAACACCGGGGAGCTGTTTTTT. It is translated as CASSLFGTANTGELFF.

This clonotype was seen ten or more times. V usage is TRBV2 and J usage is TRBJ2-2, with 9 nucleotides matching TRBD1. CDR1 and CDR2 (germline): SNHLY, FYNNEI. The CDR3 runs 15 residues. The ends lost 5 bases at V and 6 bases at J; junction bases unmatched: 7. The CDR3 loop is CASSPGQGNPGELFF. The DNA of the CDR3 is TGTGCCAGCAGTCCGGGACAGGGTAACCCCGGGGAGCTGTTTTTT.

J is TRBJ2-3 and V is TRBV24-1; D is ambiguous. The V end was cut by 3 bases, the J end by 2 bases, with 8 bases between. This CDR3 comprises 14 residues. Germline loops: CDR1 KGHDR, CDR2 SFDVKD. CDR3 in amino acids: CATSDPWYTDTQYF. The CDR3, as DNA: TGTGCCACCAGTGATCCCTGGTACACAGATACGCAGTATTTT.

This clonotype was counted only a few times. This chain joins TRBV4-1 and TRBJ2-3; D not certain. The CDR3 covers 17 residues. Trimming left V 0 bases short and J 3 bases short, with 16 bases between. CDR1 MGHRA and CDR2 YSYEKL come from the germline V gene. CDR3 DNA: TGCGCCAGCAGCCAAGATCTGTTGGGCGGCGCAACAGATACGCAGTATTTT. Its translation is CASSQDLLGGATDTQYF.

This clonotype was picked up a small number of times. CDR3 bases: TGCAGCATAACTAGCGGCTCCTACGAGCAGTACTTC. Protein sequence: CSITSGSYEQYF. The chain uses TRBV29-1 and TRBJ2-7; 8 bases match TRBD2. Germline trimming cut 8 bases from V and 0 bases from J; bases unmatched to any gene: 3. CDR1 SQVTM and CDR2 ANQGSEA come from the germline V gene. The CDR3 runs 12 residues.

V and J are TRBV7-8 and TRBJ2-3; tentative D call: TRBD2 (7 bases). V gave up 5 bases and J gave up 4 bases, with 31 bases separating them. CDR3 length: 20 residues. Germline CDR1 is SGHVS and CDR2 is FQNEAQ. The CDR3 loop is CASSLQWGAGVPISSDTQYF. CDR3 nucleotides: TGTGCCAGCAGCCTACAATGGGGGGCGGGAGTCCCCATTTCCTCAGATACGCAGTATTTT. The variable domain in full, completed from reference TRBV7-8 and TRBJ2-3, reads GAGVSQSPRYKVAKRGQDVALRCDPISGHVSLFWYQQALGQGPEFLTYFQNEAQLDKSGLPSDRFFAERPEGSVSTLKIQRTQQEDSAVYLCASSLQWGAGVPISSDTQYFGPGTRLTVL.

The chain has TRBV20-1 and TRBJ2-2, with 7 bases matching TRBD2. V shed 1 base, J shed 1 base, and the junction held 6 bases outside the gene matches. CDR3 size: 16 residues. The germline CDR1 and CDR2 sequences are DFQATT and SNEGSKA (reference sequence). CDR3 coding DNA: TGCAGTGCTAGAGTTCTGGCTAGCGGGAACACCGGGGAGCTGTTTTTT. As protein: CSARVLASGNTGELFF.

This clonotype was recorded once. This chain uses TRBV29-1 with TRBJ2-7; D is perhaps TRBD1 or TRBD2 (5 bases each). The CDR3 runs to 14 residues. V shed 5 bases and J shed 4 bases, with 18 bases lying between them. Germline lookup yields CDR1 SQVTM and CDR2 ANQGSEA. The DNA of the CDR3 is TGCAGCGTTCTCGGGGCGCGGACGGCTTACGAGCAGTACTTC. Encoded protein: CSVLGARTAYEQYF.

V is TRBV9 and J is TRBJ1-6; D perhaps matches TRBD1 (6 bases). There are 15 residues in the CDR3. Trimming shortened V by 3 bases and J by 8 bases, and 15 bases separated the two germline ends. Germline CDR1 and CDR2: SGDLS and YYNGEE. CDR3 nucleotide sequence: TGTGCCAGCAGCGCCCGGACAGTAAGGGATTCACCCCTCCACTTT. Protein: CASSARTVRDSPLHF.

CDR3 sequence (DNA): TGCGCCAGCAGCCACTCAATACCGACAGGGGGGAGGCCAGATACGCAGTATTTT. It yields the protein CASSHSIPTGGRPDTQYF. This chain connects TRBV4-3 to TRBJ2-3; 9 nucleotides align to TRBD1. The CDR3 loop spans 18 amino acids. J gave up 4 bases and V 3 bases, and 14 bases lay outside the gene matches. Germline CDR1 LGHNA, CDR2 YSLEER.

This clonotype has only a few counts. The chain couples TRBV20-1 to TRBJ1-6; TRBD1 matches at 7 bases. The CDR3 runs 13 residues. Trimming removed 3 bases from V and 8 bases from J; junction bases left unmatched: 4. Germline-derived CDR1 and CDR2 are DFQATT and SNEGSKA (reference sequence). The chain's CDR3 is CSASSTGDSPLHF. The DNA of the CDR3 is TGCAGTGCTAGTAGTACAGGGGATTCACCCCTCCACTTT.

The CDR3 protein is CSAITGERGYTF. DNA for the CDR3: TGCAGTGCTATTACAGGGGAGCGGGGCTACACCTTC. The gene calls are TRBV20-1 and TRBJ1-2, with 7 bases matching TRBD1. CDR1 and CDR2 (germline): DFQATT, SNEGSKA (reference sequence). V shed 4 bases and J 8 bases; nucleotides not matched to a gene: 7. There are 12 residues in the CDR3.

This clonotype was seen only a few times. CDR3 sequence reads: CASSLGGRANTGELFF. The CDR3 DNA reads TGTGCCAGCAGTTTAGGAGGCAGAGCGAACACCGGGGAGCTGTTTTTT. The chain is built from TRBV27 and TRBJ2-2, with D perhaps matching TRBD2 (5 bases). CDR1 and CDR2 from the germline V gene are MNHEY and SMNVEV (reference sequence). This CDR3 is 16 amino acids long. Trimming removed 2 bases from V and 0 bases from J, with 10 bases in between.

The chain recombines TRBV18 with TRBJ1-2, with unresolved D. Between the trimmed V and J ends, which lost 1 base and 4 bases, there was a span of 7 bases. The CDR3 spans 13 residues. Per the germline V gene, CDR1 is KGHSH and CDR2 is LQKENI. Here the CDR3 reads CASSPLSFYGYTF. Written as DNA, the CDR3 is TGTGCCAGCTCACCACTTTCGTTCTATGGCTACACCTTC.

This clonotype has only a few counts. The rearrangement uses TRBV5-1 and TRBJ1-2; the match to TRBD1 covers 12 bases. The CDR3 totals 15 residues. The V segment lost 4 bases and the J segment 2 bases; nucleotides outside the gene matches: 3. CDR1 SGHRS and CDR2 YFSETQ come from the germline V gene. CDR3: CASSRDRGRNYGYTF. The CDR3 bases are TGCGCCAGCAGCCGGGACAGGGGGCGAAACTATGGCTACACCTTC.

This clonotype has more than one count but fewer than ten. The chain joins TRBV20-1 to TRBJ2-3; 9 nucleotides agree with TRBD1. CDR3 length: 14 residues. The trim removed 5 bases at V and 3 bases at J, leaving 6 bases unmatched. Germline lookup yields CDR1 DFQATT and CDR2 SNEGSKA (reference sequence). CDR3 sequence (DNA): TGCAGTGCTCGGACAGGGGCGTTAACAGATACGCAGTATTTT. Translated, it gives CSARTGALTDTQYF.